The 27 T cell receptor beta chains below come from one sample, sequenced in a study of blood T cell repertoires in COVID-19. TCRdb keeps only in-frame clones here, not all; method: immunoSEQ multiplex PCR. Of about 120,000 clones in the sample, around 80% were seen once. The source material was peripheral blood. The receptors were gathered from a woman aged 80 or older with acute or convalescent COVID-19.

This chain links TRBV19 with TRBJ1-4; no clear D. Germline V lookup: CDR1 LNHDA, CDR2 SQIVND (reference sequence). The CDR3 is made up of 14 amino acids. Trimming cost V 3 bases and J 2 bases, with 7 bases left between them. The CDR3 sequence: CASSIRRTNEKLFF. The CDR3 DNA reads TGTGCCAGTAGTATTCGTCGTACTAATGAAAAACTGTTTTTT. The entire variable domain, with the rest obtained from reference TRBV19 and TRBJ1-4, is as follows: DGGITQSPKYLFRKEGQNVTLSCEQNLNHDAMYWYRQDPGQGLRLIYYSQIVNDFQKGDIAEGYSVSREKKESFPLTVTSAQKNPTAFYLCASSIRRTNEKLFFGSGTQLSVL.

This chain links TRBV30 with TRBJ1-1; D not certain. Germline CDR1 and CDR2: GTSNPN and SVGIG (reference sequence). The CDR3 extends over 13 amino acids. Trimming stripped 5 bases from V and 0 bases from J, with 10 bases between. The CDR3 loop reads CAWGHAMNTEAFF. CDR3 in DNA: TGTGCCTGGGGCCATGCGATGAACACTGAAGCTTTCTTT.

This chain links TRBV9 with TRBJ2-2; the match to TRBD2 covers 8 bases. The J segment lost 5 bases and the V segment lost 0 bases, leaving 9 bases of the junction unmatched. CDR1 and CDR2 from the germline V gene are SGDLS and YYNGEE. The CDR3 consists of 17 residues. The CDR3: CASSVGPGGPATGELFF. CDR3 DNA sequence: TGTGCCAGCAGCGTAGGTCCGGGAGGGCCAGCGACCGGGGAGCTGTTTTTT.

The J gene is TRBJ2-7, the V gene TRBV4-2; the match to TRBD1 covers 9 bases. CDR1 LGHNA and CDR2 YNFKEQ come from the germline V gene. J gave up 4 bases and V 1 base, and 5 bases lay outside the gene matches. The CDR3 length is 15 residues. This CDR3 reads CASSQASGTGYEQYF. The CDR3 DNA follows: TGTGCCAGCAGCCAAGCCTCCGGGACAGGGTACGAGCAGTACTTC.

V is TRBV6-5 and J is TRBJ1-1, with D maybe TRBD1 (6 bases). This CDR3 contains 13 residues. Trimming removed 6 bases from V and 10 bases from J, with 18 bases in between. Germline loops: CDR1 MNHEY, CDR2 SVGAGI. The CDR3: CASRTGTYRGAFF. CDR3 coding DNA: TGTGCCAGCAGGACAGGTACATACAGAGGAGCTTTCTTT.

The chain is built from TRBV13 and TRBJ1-2, with 11 positions matching TRBD1. Looked up from germline, CDR1 is PRHDT and CDR2 is FYEKMQ (reference sequence). With 2 bases clipped from V and 5 bases from J, the junction kept 7 bases outside the gene matches. The CDR3 consists of 16 residues. The CDR3 loop reads CASSLWVDRGLYGYTF. The CDR3 bases are TGTGCCAGCAGCTTATGGGTGGACAGGGGGCTGTATGGCTACACCTTC.

This clone has a single count. This sequence joins TRBV7-2 and TRBJ2-1; 7 bases fit TRBD1. The CDR3 contains 16 residues. Trimming removed 1 base from V and 5 bases from J; junction bases left unmatched: 8. Germline lookup yields CDR1 SGHTA and CDR2 FQGNSA. The CDR3 sequence is CASSLVWGQFNNEQFF. The CDR3 region has the DNA TGTGCCAGCAGCTTAGTTTGGGGACAGTTTAACAATGAGCAGTTCTTC.

The chain links TRBV5-1 to TRBJ1-1; 8 bases are shared with TRBD1. Germline V gene lookup returns CDR1 SGHRS and CDR2 YFSETQ. This CDR3 is built from 15 residues. After removal of 4 bases from V and 1 base from J, the junction contained 6 bases not matched to a gene. DNA of the CDR3: TGCGCCAGCAGCAGGACAGGGACGGGGAACACTGAAGCTTTCTTT. This translates into CASSRTGTGNTEAFF.

The V call is TRBV5-1, the J call TRBJ2-3; D is uncertain. This CDR3 has 14 amino acids. V lost 0 bases and J 6 bases, leaving 11 bases between the germline ends. Germline CDR1 is SGHRS and CDR2 is YFSETQ. CDR3 region: CASSLGSRSDTQYF. The CDR3, as DNA: TGCGCCAGCAGCTTGGGATCTAGGTCCGATACGCAGTATTTT.

This sequence joins TRBV29-1 and TRBJ2-5; D gene uncertain. The CDR3 totals 13 residues. The ends were cut back, 3 bases at V and 2 bases at J, with 10 bases in the middle. Per germline, CDR1 SQVTM and CDR2 ANQGSEA. CDR3 residues: CSVDSPPQETQYF. For the CDR3, the DNA is TGCAGCGTTGATTCCCCCCCGCAAGAGACCCAGTACTTC.

The rearrangement joins TRBV9 to TRBJ1-3, with no clear D. There are 15 residues in the CDR3. V was trimmed by 0 bases and J by 0 bases, leaving 7 bases between them. CDR1 and CDR2 from the germline V gene are SGDLS and YYNGEE. The CDR3 sequence is CASSVDMSSGNTIYF. The CDR3 DNA reads as TGTGCCAGCAGCGTAGATATGAGCTCTGGAAACACCATATATTTT.

The chain has TRBV5-1 and TRBJ2-5, with 8 positions matching TRBD1. CDR3 length: 14 amino acids. Germline trimming cut 4 bases from V and 4 bases from J; bases unmatched to any gene: 6. Per the germline V gene, CDR1 is SGHRS and CDR2 is YFSETQ. CDR3 nucleotides: TGCGCCAGCAGCCTCACAGGGGGAGGAGAGACCCAGTACTTC. This gives the protein CASSLTGGGETQYF.

The genes are TRBV10-3 and TRBJ2-1; D gene ambiguous. Germline CDR1 and CDR2: ENHRY and SYGVKD. The CDR3 covers 15 residues. V dropped 0 bases and J dropped 0 bases, with 6 bases sitting between them. The DNA for the CDR3 is TGTGCCATCAGTGAGTCGGGCTCCTCCTACAATGAGCAGTTCTTC. Translating gives CAISESGSSYNEQFF.

This sequence joins TRBV5-6 and TRBJ2-5; 8 nucleotides line up with TRBD1. Germline CDR1 reads SGHDT; CDR2 reads YYEEEE. This CDR3 has 13 residues. V gave up 4 bases and J gave up 5 bases; unmatched junction bases: 4. CDR3 coding DNA: TGTGCCAGCAGCGCAGGGGGCGGGGAGACCCAGTACTTC. It encodes CASSAGGGETQYF.

This clone occurred a few times. The CDR3 sequence: CASSHRNTEAFF. In DNA, the CDR3 is TGTGCCAGCAGCCACAGGAACACTGAAGCTTTCTTT. The chain combines TRBV5-5 with TRBJ1-1; D is uncertain. Germline-derived CDR1 and CDR2 are SGHKS and YYEKEE (reference sequence). Trimming took 4 bases from V and 1 from J, leaving 5 bases between them. CDR3 size: 12 residues.

V and J are TRBV5-4 and TRBJ2-5; the match to TRBD2 covers 10 bases. Unmatched junction bases numbered 4, after V lost 0 bases and J lost 5 bases. The germline CDR1 and CDR2 sequences are SGHNT and YYREEE (reference sequence). CDR3 size: 15 residues. CDR3 coding DNA: TGTGCCAGCAGCTTGGCTAGCGGGGGTCGGGAGACCCAGTACTTC. Translating gives CASSLASGGRETQYF. The whole variable domain, filled in from reference TRBV5-4 and TRBJ2-5, reads ETGVTQSPTHLIKTRGQQVTLRCSSQSGHNTVSWYQQALGQGPQFIFQYYREEENGRGNFPPRFSGLQFPNYSSELNVNALELDDSALYLCASSLASGGRETQYFGPGTRLLVL.

The V call is TRBV4-3, the J call TRBJ2-3, with D possibly being TRBD2 (6 bases). Germline lookup yields CDR1 LGHNA and CDR2 YSLEER. Trimming left V 0 bases short and J 2 bases short, with 12 bases between. This CDR3 has 16 amino acids. The CDR3 spells CASSQDRGSTTDTQYF. The CDR3 region has the DNA TGCGCCAGCAGCCAAGACCGGGGGTCTACCACAGATACGCAGTATTTT.

This clone was observed a single time. The chain combines TRBV7-9 with TRBJ2-7; 8 nucleotides align to TRBD2. Germline CDR1 is SEHNR and CDR2 is FQNEAQ (reference sequence). V trimming: 1 base; J trimming: 0 bases; junction bases outside the gene matches: 8. The CDR3 extends over 17 amino acids. The CDR3 DNA follows: TGTGCCAGCAGCTTAGTTTCGGGAGGGGCTGACTCCTACGAGCAGTACTTC. It codes for CASSLVSGGADSYEQYF.

The chain combines TRBV19 with TRBJ2-3; tentatively, D is TRBD2 (5 bases). Germline V gives CDR1 LNHDA, CDR2 SQIVND (reference sequence). Deletions cut 5 bases from V and 0 bases from J, with 15 bases between. The CDR3 runs 16 residues. Here the CDR3 DNA reads TGTGCCAGTAGTTCCTTGGGCGGGCAGAGCACAGATACGCAGTATTTT. It encodes CASSSLGGQSTDTQYF.

The chain joins TRBV6-5 to TRBJ1-1; possibly TRBD1 for D (6 bases). V was shortened by 2 bases and J by 7 bases, with 11 bases between the two germline ends. Germline V lookup: CDR1 MNHEY, CDR2 SVGAGI. The CDR3 totals 13 residues. Here the CDR3 reads CASSYARGGEAFF. In nucleotides, the CDR3 is TGTGCCAGCAGTTACGCACGAGGGGGTGAAGCTTTCTTT.

V usage is TRBV5-1 and J usage is TRBJ2-5; possible D gene TRBD2, 6 bases. The CDR3 is 13 amino acids. V shed 0 bases and J shed 4 bases, with 7 bases lying between them. Germline CDR1 and CDR2: SGHRS and YFSETQ. CDR3 region: CASSLAGGETQYF. CDR3 nucleotides: TGCGCCAGCAGCTTGGCCGGGGGAGAGACCCAGTACTTC.

The CDR3 loop is CASSLAALAGAFQETQYF. CDR3 coding DNA: TGCGCCAGCAGCTTGGCGGCACTAGCGGGAGCCTTCCAAGAGACCCAGTACTTC. The V and J genes are TRBV5-1 and TRBJ2-5; 11 bases fit TRBD2. Germline CDR1 and CDR2: SGHRS and YFSETQ. Trimming took 0 bases from V and 1 from J; bases not matched to a gene: 8. This CDR3 is 18 amino acids long.

V is TRBV2 and J is TRBJ2-2; perhaps TRBD1 as D (7 bases). CDR1 is SNHLY, CDR2 FYNNEI, per germline. The CDR3 covers 14 residues. Trimming took off 6 bases at V and 7 bases at J, with 15 bases between the two ends. This chain's CDR3 is CASRRDREDGELFF. DNA of the CDR3: TGTGCCAGCAGACGAGACAGGGAGGACGGGGAGCTGTTTTTT.

The table lists this clone with a count of one. This chain joins TRBV5-1 and TRBJ1-4; the D gene is possibly TRBD1 (5 bases). The germline V and J ends were trimmed by 2 bases and 4 bases, with 9 bases remaining between them. CDR3 length equals 14 residues. Germline CDR1 SGHRS, CDR2 YFSETQ. In DNA form, the CDR3 reads TGCGCCAGCAGCTTTGACCAGGGTAATGAAAAACTGTTTTTT. Translated, it gives CASSFDQGNEKLFF.

The chain is built from TRBV11-2 and TRBJ2-2; no clear D. Germline V gives CDR1 SGHAT, CDR2 FQNNGV. Trimming cost V 7 bases and J 5 bases, with 20 bases left between them. The CDR3 is 16 residues long. The CDR3, as DNA: TGTGCCAGCATCCGCGACATAGGCAGGCCGACCGGGGAGCTGTTTTTT. Amino acid sequence: CASIRDIGRPTGELFF. The complete variable domain, with remaining parts taken from reference TRBV11-2 and TRBJ2-2, reads EAGVAQSPRYKIIEKRQSVAFWCNPISGHATLYWYQQILGQGPKLLIQFQNNGVVDDSQLPKDRFSAERLKGVDSTLKIQPAKLEDSAVYLCASIRDIGRPTGELFFGEGSRLTVL.

The chain carries TRBV15 and TRBJ2-2; 8 bases fit TRBD1. Per germline, CDR1 LNHNV and CDR2 YYDKDF (reference sequence). This CDR3 contains 15 residues. V dropped 8 bases and J dropped 0; count of bases not matched to a gene: 5. For the CDR3, the DNA is TGTGCCACCCGTGGGGGACAGGCGAACACCGGGGAGCTGTTTTTT. Residues: CATRGGQANTGELFF.

The V and J genes are TRBV5-4 and TRBJ1-1; a weak D match, TRBD1 (6 bases). CDR1 and CDR2 (germline): SGHNT, YYREEE (reference sequence). The CDR3 is made up of 16 amino acids. Trimming shortened V by 3 bases and J by 3 bases, and 18 bases separated the two germline ends. CDR3 DNA sequence: TGTGCCAGCAGCTCGAGGAAGGCAGGGGTGGACACTGAAGCTTTCTTT. Residues: CASSSRKAGVDTEAFF.